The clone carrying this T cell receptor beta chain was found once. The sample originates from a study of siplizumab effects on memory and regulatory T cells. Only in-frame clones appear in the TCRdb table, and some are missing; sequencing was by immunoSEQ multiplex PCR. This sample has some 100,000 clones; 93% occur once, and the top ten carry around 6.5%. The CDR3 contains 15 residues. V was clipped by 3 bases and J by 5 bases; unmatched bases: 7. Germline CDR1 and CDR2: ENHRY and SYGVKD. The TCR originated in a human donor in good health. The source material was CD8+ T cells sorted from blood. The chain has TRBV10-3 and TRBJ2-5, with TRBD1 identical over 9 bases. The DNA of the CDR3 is TGTGCCATCAGTGAACAGGGGGCCCCGCCGGAGACCCAGTACTTC. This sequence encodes CAISEQGAPPETQYF.